A single sample gave rise to the 6 T cell receptor beta chains below, sequenced in a study of T-cell memory formation after mild COVID-19. TCRdb called the 5' RACE reads again in MiXCR, with one record for every CDR3 protein. The repertoire holds a few hundred thousand distinct CDR3 sequences, with 19% as singletons. The sequenced material came from PBMCs or a T cell subset sorted from them (not recorded which). Receptor source: a man younger than 30 who had mild COVID-19 (a few samples of this study predate the infection). Cell type and time point are not known.

This clonotype has a handful of counts. The gene calls are TRBV18 and TRBJ2-7; possibly TRBD2 for D (5 bases). The germline V gene encodes CDR1 KGHSH and CDR2 LQKENI. V gave up 0 bases and J gave up 6 bases, with 6 bases separating them. The length of the CDR3 is 12 residues. CDR3 in DNA: TGTGCCAGCTCACCACCGGGGAGCGAGCAGTACTTC. This sequence encodes CASSPPGSEQYF.

This clonotype was picked up many times. The J gene is TRBJ2-1, the V gene TRBV5-1, with D hard to call. The V end lost 2 bases, the J end lost 0 bases, and 9 bases lay between the germline ends. Germline-derived CDR1 and CDR2 are SGHRS and YFSETQ. The CDR3 sequence is 15 residues long. The CDR3 spells CASSFQDLSYNEQFF. The CDR3, as DNA: TGCGCCAGCAGCTTCCAGGACCTCTCCTACAATGAGCAGTTCTTC.

The sample holds a few counts of this clonotype. The genes are TRBV6-6 and TRBJ2-2; 8 nucleotides match TRBD1. This CDR3 is built from 16 residues. V shed 6 bases, J shed 3 bases, and the junction held 9 bases outside the gene matches. Germline assignment: CDR1 MNHNY and CDR2 SVGAGI (reference sequence). CDR3 DNA sequence: TGTGCCAGCAGAGCGACAGGGGTCCCGGACACCGGGGAGCTGTTTTTT. Protein: CASRATGVPDTGELFF.

This clonotype was observed a single time. The chain uses TRBV27 and TRBJ2-5; D gene unclear. V lost 4 bases and J lost 5, with 14 bases in between. CDR3 length equals 14 residues. Germline-derived CDR1 and CDR2 are MNHEY and SMNVEV (reference sequence). For the CDR3, the DNA is TGTGCCAGCAGTTCCCGCCCCGTCCCCGAGACCCAGTACTTC. This gives the protein CASSSRPVPETQYF.

The sample holds a few counts of this clonotype. The chain recombines TRBV5-4 with TRBJ1-4; 11 nucleotides align to TRBD1. The CDR3 extends over 16 amino acids. Germline loops: CDR1 SGHNT, CDR2 YYREEE (reference sequence). V lost 4 bases and J lost 7; bases outside the gene matches: 9. The CDR3 sequence: CASSADRTGGSEKLFF. The DNA of the CDR3 is TGTGCCAGCAGCGCCGACCGGACAGGGGGCTCTGAAAAACTGTTTTTT.

This clonotype has just a few counts. This chain connects TRBV27 to TRBJ1-5; the D is unclear. V was shortened by 0 bases and J by 7 bases, with 10 bases between the two germline ends. This CDR3 contains 14 residues. Germline V gene data show CDR1 as MNHEY and CDR2 as SMNVEV (reference sequence). CDR3 loop: CASSLSRVQQPQHF. The CDR3 DNA reads as TGTGCCAGCAGTTTATCTCGGGTGCAACAGCCCCAGCATTTT.